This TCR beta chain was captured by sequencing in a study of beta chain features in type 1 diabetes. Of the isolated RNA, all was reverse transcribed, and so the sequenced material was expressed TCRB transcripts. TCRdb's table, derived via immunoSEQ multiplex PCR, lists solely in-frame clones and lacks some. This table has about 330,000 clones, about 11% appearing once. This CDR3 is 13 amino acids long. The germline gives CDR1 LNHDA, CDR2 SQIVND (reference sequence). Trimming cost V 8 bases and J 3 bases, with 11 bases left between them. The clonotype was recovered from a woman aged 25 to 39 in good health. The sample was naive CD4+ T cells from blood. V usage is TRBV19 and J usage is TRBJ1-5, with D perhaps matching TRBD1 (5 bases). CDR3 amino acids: CASAGRINQPQHF. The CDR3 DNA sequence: TGTGCCAGTGCGGGACGGATCAATCAGCCCCAGCATTTT.